A selection of T cell receptor beta chains follows, all from one sample in a study of blood T cell repertoires in COVID-19. The table came from immunoSEQ multiplex PCR; TCRdb's copy has only in-frame clones and leaves some out. This sample has 270,000 or so clones, with around 92% found just once. Sequencing used peripheral blood. These receptors originate from a woman under 40 with COVID-19, enrolled during active disease. Both conserved end residues are part of each CDR3. Fields, in order: V gene, D gene, clone size, J gene, CDR3 protein, CDR3 DNA. D genes are given only for firm matches. Expanded clones get a size class; other rows say once, few or many, or leave the size out.

v_gene: TRBV7-9
d_gene: -
abundance: -
j_gene: TRBJ2-7
CDR3aa: CASSLGAYEQYF
CDR3nt: TGTGCCAGCAGCTTAGGAGCCTACGAGCAGTACTTC

v_gene: TRBV30
d_gene: -
abundance: -
j_gene: TRBJ2-7
CDR3aa: CAWSVVSVSYEQYF
CDR3nt: TGTGCCTGGAGTGTAGTTAGTGTATCCTACGAGCAGTACTTC

v_gene: TRBV28
d_gene: -
abundance: -
j_gene: TRBJ1-4
CDR3aa: CASSGIGNEKLFF
CDR3nt: TGTGCCAGCTCAGGGATTGGTAATGAAAAACTGTTTTTT

v_gene: TRBV4-1
d_gene: TRBD1
abundance: -
j_gene: TRBJ2-7
CDR3aa: CASGIGTESYEQYF
CDR3nt: TGCGCCAGCGGAATAGGGACAGAGTCCTACGAGCAGTACTTC

v_gene: TRBV19
d_gene: TRBD2
abundance: -
j_gene: TRBJ2-1
CDR3aa: CASSNGGGYNEQFF
CDR3nt: TGTGCCAGTAGTAACGGGGGGGGATACAATGAGCAGTTCTTC

v_gene: TRBV5-8
d_gene: TRBD1
abundance: -
j_gene: TRBJ2-7
CDR3aa: CASSLRTGVYEQYF
CDR3nt: TGTGCCAGCAGCTTGCGGACAGGGGTCTACGAGCAGTACTTC

v_gene: TRBV11-2
d_gene: -
abundance: -
j_gene: TRBJ2-7
CDR3aa: CASSAAPEETYEQYF
CDR3nt: TGTGCCAGCAGCGCTGCCCCAGAGGAGACCTACGAGCAGTACTTC

v_gene: TRBV5-1
d_gene: TRBD2
abundance: -
j_gene: TRBJ2-5
CDR3aa: CASSLAGLAGHSETQYF
CDR3nt: TGCGCCAGCAGCTTGGCGGGACTAGCGGGGCATTCTGAGACCCAGTACTTC

v_gene: TRBV2
d_gene: -
abundance: -
j_gene: TRBJ1-5
CDR3aa: CASRDSYSNQPQHF
CDR3nt: TGTGCCAGCAGGGACAGCTATAGCAATCAGCCCCAGCATTTT

v_gene: TRBV6-6
d_gene: TRBD1
abundance: -
j_gene: TRBJ1-1
CDR3aa: CASTPGTAIYTEAFF
CDR3nt: TGTGCCAGCACCCCCGGGACAGCGATCTACACTGAAGCTTTCTTT

v_gene: TRBV10-3
d_gene: TRBD1
abundance: -
j_gene: TRBJ1-4
CDR3aa: CAISLGGQPNEKLFF
CDR3nt: TGTGCCATCAGTCTCGGGGGACAGCCTAATGAAAAACTGTTTTTT

v_gene: TRBV19
d_gene: TRBD1
abundance: -
j_gene: TRBJ2-7
CDR3aa: CASSAGTGSYEQYF
CDR3nt: TGTGCCAGTAGTGCTGGGACAGGGTCCTACGAGCAGTACTTC

v_gene: TRBV19
d_gene: -
abundance: -
j_gene: TRBJ1-4
CDR3aa: CASSAWSRSSEKLFF
CDR3nt: TGTGCCAGTAGTGCGTGGAGCCGGAGTAGTGAAAAACTGTTTTTT

v_gene: TRBV6-5
d_gene: TRBD1
abundance: -
j_gene: TRBJ2-7
CDR3aa: CASNQQGTSYEQYF
CDR3nt: TGTGCCAGCAATCAACAGGGGACGTCTTACGAGCAGTACTTC

v_gene: TRBV27
d_gene: -
abundance: -
j_gene: TRBJ2-1
CDR3aa: CASSLWQGEANEQFF
CDR3nt: TGTGCCAGCAGTTTATGGCAGGGGGAGGCCAATGAGCAGTTCTTC

v_gene: TRBV6-6
d_gene: -
abundance: -
j_gene: TRBJ2-3
CDR3aa: CASRSRRDTDTQYF
CDR3nt: TGTGCCAGCAGGTCCCGGCGGGACACAGATACGCAGTATTTT

v_gene: TRBV19
d_gene: TRBD2
abundance: once
j_gene: TRBJ2-5
CDR3aa: CASSIQSGGAGETQYF
CDR3nt: TGTGCCAGTAGTATTCAGAGCGGGGGGGCCGGAGAGACCCAGTACTTC

v_gene: TRBV6-5
d_gene: TRBD1
abundance: -
j_gene: TRBJ1-2
CDR3aa: CASSYLPGQSNYGYTF
CDR3nt: TGTGCCAGCAGTTACCTACCGGGACAGAGCAACTATGGCTACACCTTC

v_gene: TRBV3-1/TRBV3-2
d_gene: -
abundance: -
j_gene: TRBJ1-2
CDR3aa: CASSPESGPWGDGYTF
CDR3nt: TGTGCCAGCAGCCCCGAATCCGGGCCCTGGGGGGATGGCTACACCTTC

v_gene: TRBV11-2
d_gene: TRBD1
abundance: -
j_gene: TRBJ1-4
CDR3aa: CASSRDRGLGKLFF
CDR3nt: TGTGCCAGCAGCCGGGACAGGGGGCTCGGGAAACTGTTTTTT

v_gene: TRBV7-6
d_gene: -
abundance: -
j_gene: TRBJ2-7
CDR3aa: CASSAGQKGLRFEQYF
CDR3nt: TGTGCCAGCAGCGCTGGACAGAAGGGCCTTCGTTTCGAGCAGTACTTC

v_gene: TRBV10-3
d_gene: -
abundance: once
j_gene: TRBJ2-1
CDR3aa: CAISPQGPSYNEQFF
CDR3nt: TGTGCCATCAGTCCTCAGGGGCCTTCCTACAATGAGCAGTTCTTC

v_gene: TRBV5-6
d_gene: -
abundance: -
j_gene: TRBJ1-1
CDR3aa: CASRAVGNTEAFF
CDR3nt: TGTGCCAGCAGGGCGGTGGGGAACACTGAAGCTTTCTTT

v_gene: TRBV24-1
d_gene: TRBD2
abundance: -
j_gene: TRBJ2-1
CDR3aa: CATSPGSGGSYNEQFF
CDR3nt: TGTGCCACCAGCCCCGGATCGGGGGGTTCCTACAATGAGCAGTTCTTC

v_gene: TRBV6-5
d_gene: -
abundance: -
j_gene: TRBJ1-4
CDR3aa: CASRTRSSRGKLFF
CDR3nt: TGTGCCAGCAGAACCAGAAGTTCTCGGGGAAAACTGTTTTTT

v_gene: TRBV28
d_gene: -
abundance: -
j_gene: TRBJ2-3
CDR3aa: CASSLLGLSSTDTQYF
CDR3nt: TGTGCCAGCAGTTTATTGGGGCTTTCTAGCACAGATACGCAGTATTTT

v_gene: TRBV4-1
d_gene: -
abundance: -
j_gene: TRBJ1-1
CDR3aa: CASSRFLTENTEAFF
CDR3nt: TGCGCCAGCAGCCGCTTTCTTACAGAGAACACTGAAGCTTTCTTT

v_gene: TRBV7-2
d_gene: TRBD2
abundance: -
j_gene: TRBJ2-7
CDR3aa: CASSFTSGGLSEQYF
CDR3nt: TGTGCCAGCAGCTTTACTAGCGGGGGCTTATCCGAGCAGTACTTC